Following are 9 T cell receptor beta chains from one sample sequenced in a study of vaccination effects on CD4 cells after COVID-19. Which antigens these TCRs recognize remains unknown. ViraFEST used viral peptide pools to expand antigen-specific CD4+ T cells before sequencing. Once cultured for around 11 days, the cells underwent separation to obtain CD4+ T cells. The table came from immunoSEQ multiplex PCR; TCRdb's copy has only in-frame clones and leaves some out. The repertoire holds 50,000 to 65,000 clones, with roughly 79% as singletons. Material: CD4+ T cells from PBMCs cultured with HCoV-229E spike peptides, obtained before COVID-19 vaccination. The receptor source for this set is a human donor who received a COVID-19 vaccine.

This clone was picked up one time. The chain uses TRBV5-6 and TRBJ2-3; 9 positions match TRBD2. V lost 7 bases and J lost 5; bases outside the gene matches: 8. Germline-derived CDR1 and CDR2 are SGHDT and YYEEEE. The length of the CDR3 is 14 residues. The CDR3 loop reads CASREAGGGDTQYF. The CDR3 nucleotides read TGTGCCAGCCGAGAGGCGGGGGGGGGAGATACGCAGTATTTT. Full variable domain (remainder filled in from reference TRBV5-6 and TRBJ2-3): DAGVTQSPTHLIKTRGQQVTLRCSPKSGHDTVSWYQQALGQGPQFIFQYYEEEERQRGNFPDRFSGHQFPNYSSELNVNALLLGDSALYLCASREAGGGDTQYFGPGTRLTVL.

The chain carries TRBV6-5 and TRBJ2-7, with 7 bases fitting TRBD1. The CDR3 totals 15 residues. Looked up from germline, CDR1 is MNHEY and CDR2 is SVGAGI. V lost 7 bases to trimming and J lost 2 bases; unmatched junction nucleotides: 11. The CDR3 bases are TGTGCCAGCATTCGGAGTGCAGGGGGTACCTACGAGCAGTACGTC. Amino acid sequence: CASIRSAGGTYEQYV.

The DNA for the CDR3 is TGTGCCACCAGTGACCCGACTGGAGAGGGGACCCAGTACTTC. This gives the protein CATSDPTGEGTQYF. The chain couples TRBV24-1 to TRBJ2-5; tentative D call: TRBD2 (5 bases). V gave up 4 bases and J gave up 7 bases, with 15 bases separating them. Germline assignment: CDR1 KGHDR and CDR2 SFDVKD. The CDR3 runs 14 residues.

This rearrangement joins TRBV5-4 to TRBJ2-7; a weak D match, TRBD2 (5 bases). The CDR3 has 14 residues. Trimming removed 7 bases from V and 2 bases from J, with 16 bases in between. Germline V gives CDR1 SGHNT, CDR2 YYREEE (reference sequence). CDR3 DNA sequence: TGTGCCAGCCCATCGGGGTGGGCCCCCTACGAGCAGTACGTC. Encoded protein: CASPSGWAPYEQYV.

V is TRBV10-2 and J is TRBJ2-2; D is possibly TRBD1 (7 bases). V lost 5 bases and J lost 6, with 19 bases in between. The CDR3 sequence is 16 residues long. Germline CDR1 and CDR2: WSHSY and SAAADI. CDR3 DNA: TGCGCCAGCAGTCGGAGGGACAGAGAAGGGGCCGGGGAGCTGTTTTTT. Protein: CASSRRDREGAGELFF.

The rearrangement links TRBV5-5 to TRBJ1-5, with D possibly being TRBD1 (6 bases). Trimming left V 4 bases short and J 2 bases short, with 16 bases between. The CDR3 covers 16 residues. CDR1 and CDR2 (germline): SGHKS, YYEKEE (reference sequence). DNA of the CDR3: TGTGCCAGCAGCCCAACCCATTGGACAGGCAATCAGCCCCAGCATTTT. Translating gives CASSPTHWTGNQPQHF.

The genes are TRBV3-1 (or the pseudogene TRBV3-2) and TRBJ2-3; D gene uncertain. Germline loops: CDR1 LGHDT, CDR2 YNNKEL (reference sequence). Deletions cut 4 bases from V and 4 bases from J, with 12 bases between. The CDR3 has 14 residues. The CDR3 sequence is CASSPLTSSDTQYF. CDR3 DNA: TGTGCCAGCAGCCCTCTCACCTCGTCAGATACGCAGTATTTT.

There are a few counts of this clone. The chain couples TRBV5-4 to TRBJ1-1, with TRBD1 identical over 7 bases. Per germline, CDR1 SGHNT and CDR2 YYREEE (reference sequence). After removal of 4 bases from V and 6 bases from J, the junction contained 3 bases not matched to a gene. CDR3 length: 12 residues. The CDR3 loop reads CASSPGQPEAFF. The CDR3 bases are TGTGCCAGCAGCCCGGGACAGCCTGAAGCTTTCTTT.

This chain joins TRBV30 and TRBJ2-1, with D perhaps TRBD2 (5 bases). CDR1 GTSNPN and CDR2 SVGIG come from the germline V gene (reference sequence). Trimming removed 1 base from V and 9 bases from J, with 25 bases in between. There are 17 residues in the CDR3. Written as DNA, the CDR3 is TGTGCCTGGAGTGCAAGCAGGACTTTCGGCGTCCCCGGTGAGCAGTTCTTC. Protein product: CAWSASRTFGVPGEQFF.